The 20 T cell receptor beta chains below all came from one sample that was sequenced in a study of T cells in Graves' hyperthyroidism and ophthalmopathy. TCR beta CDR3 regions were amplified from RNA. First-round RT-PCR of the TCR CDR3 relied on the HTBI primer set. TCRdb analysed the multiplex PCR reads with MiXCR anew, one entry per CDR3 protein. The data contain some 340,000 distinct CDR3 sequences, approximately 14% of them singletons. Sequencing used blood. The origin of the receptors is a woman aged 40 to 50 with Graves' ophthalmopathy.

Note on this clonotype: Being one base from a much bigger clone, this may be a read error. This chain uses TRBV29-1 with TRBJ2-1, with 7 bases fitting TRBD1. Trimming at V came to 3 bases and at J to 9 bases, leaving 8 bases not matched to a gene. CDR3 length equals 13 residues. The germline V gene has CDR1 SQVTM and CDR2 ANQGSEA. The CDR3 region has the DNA TGCAGCGTTGATGGACAGGTCCCAAGTGAGCAGTTCTTC. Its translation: CSVDGQVPSEQFF.

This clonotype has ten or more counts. In nucleotides, the CDR3 is TGTGCCAGTAATCCCACAGGAGACTCTGGGGCCAACGTCCTGACTTTC. Encoded protein: CASNPTGDSGANVLTF. This chain links TRBV19 with TRBJ2-6; TRBD1 is a possible D gene (5 bases). Germline CDR1 reads LNHDA; CDR2 reads SQIVND (reference sequence). There are 16 residues in the CDR3. With 7 bases removed from V and 0 bases from J, the gap between germline ends came to 13 bases.

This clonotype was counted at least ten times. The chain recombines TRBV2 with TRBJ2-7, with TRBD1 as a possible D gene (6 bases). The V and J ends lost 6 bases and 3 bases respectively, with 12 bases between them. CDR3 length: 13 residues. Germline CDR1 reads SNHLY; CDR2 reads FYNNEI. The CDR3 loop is CASRLPDSYEQYF. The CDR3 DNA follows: TGTGCCAGCAGGTTACCGGACAGCTACGAGCAGTACTTC.

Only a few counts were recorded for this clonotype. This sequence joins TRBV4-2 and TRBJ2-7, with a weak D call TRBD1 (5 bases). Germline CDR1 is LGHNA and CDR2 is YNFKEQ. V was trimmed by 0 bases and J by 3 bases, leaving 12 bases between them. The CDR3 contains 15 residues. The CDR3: CASSQEAPGNYEQYF. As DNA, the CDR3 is TGTGCCAGCAGCCAAGAGGCCCCAGGGAACTACGAGCAGTACTTC.

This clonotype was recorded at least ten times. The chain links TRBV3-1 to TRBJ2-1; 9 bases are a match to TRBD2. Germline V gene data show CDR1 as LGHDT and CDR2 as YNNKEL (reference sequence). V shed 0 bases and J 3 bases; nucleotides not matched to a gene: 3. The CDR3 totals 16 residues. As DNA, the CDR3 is TGTGCCAGCAGCCAAGACCGACTAGCGGTCTACAATGAGCAGTTCTTC. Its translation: CASSQDRLAVYNEQFF.

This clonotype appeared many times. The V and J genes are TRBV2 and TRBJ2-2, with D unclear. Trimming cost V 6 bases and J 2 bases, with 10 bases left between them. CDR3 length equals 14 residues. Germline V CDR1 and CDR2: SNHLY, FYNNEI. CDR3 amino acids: CASSGRINTGELFF. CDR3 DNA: TGTGCCAGCAGCGGACGGATTAACACCGGGGAGCTGTTTTTT.

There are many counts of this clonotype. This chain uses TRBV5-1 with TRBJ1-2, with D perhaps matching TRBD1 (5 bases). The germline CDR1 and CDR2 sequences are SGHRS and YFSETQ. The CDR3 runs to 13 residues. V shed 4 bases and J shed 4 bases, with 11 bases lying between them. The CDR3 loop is CASSVGTAYGYTF. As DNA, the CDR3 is TGCGCCAGCAGCGTCGGGACCGCCTATGGCTACACCTTC. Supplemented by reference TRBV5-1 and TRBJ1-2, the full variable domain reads KAGVTQTPRYLIKTRGQQVTLSCSPISGHRSVSWYQQTPGQGLQFLFEYFSETQRNKGNFPGRFSGRQFSNSRSEMNVSTLELGDSALYLCASSVGTAYGYTFGSGTRLTVV.

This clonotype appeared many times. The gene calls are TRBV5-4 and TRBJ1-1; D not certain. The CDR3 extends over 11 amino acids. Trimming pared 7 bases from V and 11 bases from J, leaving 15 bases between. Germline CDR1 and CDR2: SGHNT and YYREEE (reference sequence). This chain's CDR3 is CASGTEGGAFF. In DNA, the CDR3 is TGTGCCAGCGGAACAGAGGGTGGCGCTTTCTTT.

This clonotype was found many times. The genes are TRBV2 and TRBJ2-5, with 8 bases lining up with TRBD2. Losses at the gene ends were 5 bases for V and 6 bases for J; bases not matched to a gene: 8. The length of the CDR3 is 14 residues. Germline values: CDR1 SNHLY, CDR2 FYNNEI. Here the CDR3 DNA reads TGTGCCAGCAGTAGGACTAGCCTCCAGCAGACCCAGTACTTC. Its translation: CASSRTSLQQTQYF.

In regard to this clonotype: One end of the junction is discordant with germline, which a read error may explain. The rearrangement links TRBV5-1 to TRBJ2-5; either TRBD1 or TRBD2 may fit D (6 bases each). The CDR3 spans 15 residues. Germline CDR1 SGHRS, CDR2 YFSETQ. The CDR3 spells CASSLARGHQGTQYF. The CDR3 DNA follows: TGCGCCAGCAGCTTGGCCCGGGGGCACCAAGGGACCCAGTACTTC.

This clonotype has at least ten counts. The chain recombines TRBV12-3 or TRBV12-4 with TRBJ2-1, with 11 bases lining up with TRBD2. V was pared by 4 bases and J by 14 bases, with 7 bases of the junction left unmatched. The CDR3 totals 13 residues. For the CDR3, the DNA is TGTGCCAGCAGTTCCGGGACTAGCGGAGAAGAGTTCTTC. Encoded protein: CASSSGTSGEEFF.

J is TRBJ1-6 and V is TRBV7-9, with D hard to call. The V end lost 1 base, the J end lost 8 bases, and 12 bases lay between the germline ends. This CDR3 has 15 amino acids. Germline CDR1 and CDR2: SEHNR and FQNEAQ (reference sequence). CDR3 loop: CASSLVGMGDSPLHF. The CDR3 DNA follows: TGTGCCAGCAGCTTAGTTGGCATGGGAGATTCACCCCTCCACTTT.

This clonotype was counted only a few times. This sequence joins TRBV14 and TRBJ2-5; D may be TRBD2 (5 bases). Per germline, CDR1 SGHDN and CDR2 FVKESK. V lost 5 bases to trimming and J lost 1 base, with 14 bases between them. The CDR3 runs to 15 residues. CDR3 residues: CASSNPYRGQETQYF. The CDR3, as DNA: TGTGCCAGCAGCAACCCCTACCGGGGCCAAGAGACCCAGTACTTC.

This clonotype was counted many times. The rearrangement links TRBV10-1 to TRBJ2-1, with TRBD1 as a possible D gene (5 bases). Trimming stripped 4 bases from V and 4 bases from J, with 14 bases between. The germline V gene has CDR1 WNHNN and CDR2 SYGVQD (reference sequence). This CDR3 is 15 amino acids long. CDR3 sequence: CASSVRQGSYNEQFF. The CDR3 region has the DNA TGCGCCAGCAGTGTTCGCCAGGGATCGTACAATGAGCAGTTCTTC.

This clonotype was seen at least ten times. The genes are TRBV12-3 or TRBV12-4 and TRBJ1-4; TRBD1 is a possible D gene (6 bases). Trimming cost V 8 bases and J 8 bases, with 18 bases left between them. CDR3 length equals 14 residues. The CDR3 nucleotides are TGTGCCAGCTCCGCCGGGACAACGAGGGAAAAACTGTTTTTT. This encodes CASSAGTTREKLFF.

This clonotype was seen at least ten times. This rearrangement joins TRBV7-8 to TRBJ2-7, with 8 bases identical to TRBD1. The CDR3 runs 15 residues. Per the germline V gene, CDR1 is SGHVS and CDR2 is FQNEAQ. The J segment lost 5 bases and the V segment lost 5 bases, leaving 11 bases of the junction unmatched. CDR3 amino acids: CASSGGGQGVNEQYF. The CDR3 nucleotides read TGTGCCAGCAGCGGAGGAGGACAGGGCGTCAACGAGCAGTACTTC.

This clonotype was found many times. The CDR3, as DNA: TGTGCCAGCAGCCAAGATTTAGCGGGAGGTGGGGACAATGAGCAGTTCTTC. The encoded protein is CASSQDLAGGGDNEQFF. The rearrangement uses TRBV4-2 and TRBJ2-1, with 10 bases lining up with TRBD2. The V gene's germline CDR1 is LGHNA and CDR2 YNFKEQ. The CDR3 runs 17 residues. V was clipped by 0 bases and J by 5 bases; unmatched bases: 7.

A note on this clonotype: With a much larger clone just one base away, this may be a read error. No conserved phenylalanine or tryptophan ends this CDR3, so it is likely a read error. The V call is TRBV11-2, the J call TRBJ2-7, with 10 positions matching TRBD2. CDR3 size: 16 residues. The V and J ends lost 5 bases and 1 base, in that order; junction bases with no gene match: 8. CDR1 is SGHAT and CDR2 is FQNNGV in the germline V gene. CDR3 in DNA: TGTGCCAGCAGCCTCACCCGGACTAGCGGTTCCTACGAGCAGTACTCC. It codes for CASSLTRTSGSYEQYS.

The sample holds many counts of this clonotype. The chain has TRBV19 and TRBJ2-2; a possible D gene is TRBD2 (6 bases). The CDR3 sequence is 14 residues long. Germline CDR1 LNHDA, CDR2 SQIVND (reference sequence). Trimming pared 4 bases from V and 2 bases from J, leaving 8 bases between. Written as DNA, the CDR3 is TGTGCCAGTAGTAGCGGGGTTAACACCGGGGAGCTGTTTTTT. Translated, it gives CASSSGVNTGELFF.

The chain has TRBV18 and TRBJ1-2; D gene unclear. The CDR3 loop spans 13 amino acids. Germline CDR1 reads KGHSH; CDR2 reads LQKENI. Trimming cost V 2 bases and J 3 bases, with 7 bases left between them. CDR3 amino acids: CASSPSDYYGYTF. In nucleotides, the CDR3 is TGTGCCAGCTCACCATCGGACTACTATGGCTACACCTTC.